The 17 T cell receptor beta chains in this list originate from one sample, sequenced in a study of shared clonotypes between healthy human individuals. TCRdb keeps only in-frame clones here, not all; method: immunoSEQ multiplex PCR. The top ten clones hold roughly 0.42% of a sample with about 1.5 million clones, under 99% of them seen once. Sequences were obtained from naive CD4+ T cells sorted from blood. The sample's subset: CD45RA+ positively selected. The receptors derive from a man between 25 and 39 years old in good health.

The genes are TRBV6-5 and TRBJ2-3; D not certain. Trimming stripped 0 bases from V and 0 bases from J, with 7 bases between. The V gene's germline CDR1 is MNHEY and CDR2 SVGAGI. The CDR3 sequence is 15 residues long. The CDR3 spells CASSYSTHSTDTQYF. The CDR3 DNA reads TGTGCCAGCAGTTACTCCACGCATAGCACAGATACGCAGTATTTT.

Points on this clone: This CDR3 is also generated by other DNA sequences in the sample. This rearrangement joins TRBV5-1 to TRBJ2-7; perhaps TRBD1 as D (6 bases). V lost 4 bases, J lost 7 bases, and 15 bases lay in between. In germline, CDR1 is SGHRS, CDR2 YFSETQ. The CDR3 length is 13 residues. Written as DNA, the CDR3 is TGCGCCAGCAGCCTGGGACAAGGGGGTGAGCAGTACTTC. As protein: CASSLGQGGEQYF.

This chain links TRBV10-3 with TRBJ2-7, with 7 bases that match TRBD2. The CDR3 has 16 residues. V was pared by 2 bases and J by 2 bases, with 9 bases of the junction left unmatched. Germline lookup yields CDR1 ENHRY and CDR2 SYGVKD. CDR3 protein: CAISEPPPSGTYEQYF. As DNA, the CDR3 is TGTGCCATCAGTGAGCCCCCCCCTAGCGGAACCTACGAGCAGTACTTC.

The chain carries TRBV5-1 and TRBJ1-1; D is unresolved. Germline V lookup: CDR1 SGHRS, CDR2 YFSETQ. The CDR3 covers 13 residues. V dropped 3 bases and J dropped 8 bases, with 14 bases sitting between them. This CDR3 is CASSYVGVQEAFF. DNA for the CDR3: TGCGCCAGCAGCTACGTGGGAGTCCAAGAAGCTTTCTTT.

The chain combines TRBV18 with TRBJ2-3; D ambiguous. Trimming removed 1 base at V and 5 bases at J, with 7 bases between. CDR3 length equals 13 residues. Germline lookup yields CDR1 KGHSH and CDR2 LQKENI. CDR3 sequence: CASSPLNLDTQYF. In DNA form, the CDR3 reads TGTGCCAGCTCACCACTAAATTTAGATACGCAGTATTTT.

This clone has just one count. This sample includes further DNA sequences coding for the same CDR3. The chain combines TRBV19 with TRBJ1-5, with D uncertain. CDR3 length equals 13 residues. The germline gives CDR1 LNHDA, CDR2 SQIVND (reference sequence). Trimming took 1 base from V and 4 from J, leaving 5 bases between them. For the CDR3, the DNA is TGTGCCAGTAGTATAGCGGGGAATCAGCCCCAGCATTTT. Amino acids: CASSIAGNQPQHF.

V is TRBV5-4 and J is TRBJ2-2, with a weak D call TRBD1 (7 bases). Germline V gives CDR1 SGHNT, CDR2 YYREEE (reference sequence). CDR3 length equals 15 residues. Between the trimmed V and J ends, which lost 4 bases and 1 base, there was a span of 11 bases. DNA of the CDR3: TGTGCCAGCAGCGCGGGACAGATGAACACCGGGGAGCTGTTTTTT. This translates into CASSAGQMNTGELFF. The whole variable domain, filled in from reference TRBV5-4 and TRBJ2-2, reads ETGVTQSPTHLIKTRGQQVTLRCSSQSGHNTVSWYQQALGQGPQFIFQYYREEENGRGNFPPRFSGLQFPNYSSELNVNALELDDSALYLCASSAGQMNTGELFFGEGSRLTVL.

The rearrangement uses TRBV7-8 and TRBJ2-7; 7 bases fit TRBD1. Trimming removed 4 bases from V and 4 bases from J; junction bases left unmatched: 10. The V gene's germline CDR1 is SGHVS and CDR2 FQNEAQ. CDR3 length equals 15 residues. This CDR3 is CASSSLGTVGYEQYF. The CDR3, as DNA: TGTGCCAGCAGCTCCCTCGGGACAGTAGGTTACGAGCAGTACTTC. The full variable domain, in which reference TRBV7-8 and TRBJ2-7 provide the parts outside the CDR3, is GAGVSQSPRYKVAKRGQDVALRCDPISGHVSLFWYQQALGQGPEFLTYFQNEAQLDKSGLPSDRFFAERPEGSVSTLKIQRTQQEDSAVYLCASSSLGTVGYEQYFGPGTRLTVT.

Concerning this clone: The same CDR3 is also encoded by other DNA sequences in this sample. The chain uses TRBV5-6 and TRBJ2-1; D uncertain. There are 12 residues in the CDR3. V lost 1 base to trimming and J lost 3 bases, with 2 bases between them. CDR1 is SGHDT, CDR2 YYEEEE, per germline. As DNA, the CDR3 is TGTGCCAGCAGCTTGCGCTACAATGAGCAGTTCTTC. As protein: CASSLRYNEQFF.

This chain's CDR3 is CASSEAGGDTQYF. The CDR3 bases are TGTGCCAGCTCTGAGGCGGGAGGGGATACGCAGTATTTT. The chain links TRBV7-9 to TRBJ2-3, with TRBD2 identical over 9 bases. Germline V lookup: CDR1 SEHNR, CDR2 FQNEAQ (reference sequence). V shed 8 bases, J shed 6 bases, and the junction held 6 bases outside the gene matches. The CDR3 is 13 amino acids.

The chain carries TRBV9 and TRBJ2-3; D remains ambiguous. In germline, CDR1 is SGDLS, CDR2 YYNGEE. V was trimmed by 0 bases and J by 6 bases, leaving 11 bases between them. CDR3 size: 14 residues. The CDR3 DNA reads TGTGCCAGCAGCGTAGGTAGTAGCATTGATACGCAGTATTTT. As protein: CASSVGSSIDTQYF.

This rearrangement joins TRBV9 to TRBJ1-1, with D possibly being TRBD1 (5 bases). The germline CDR1 and CDR2 sequences are SGDLS and YYNGEE. V lost 2 bases and J 3 bases, leaving 11 bases between the germline ends. The CDR3 contains 14 residues. This CDR3 reads CASSVRGGDTEAFF. The CDR3 nucleotides are TGTGCCAGCAGCGTTAGGGGAGGGGACACTGAAGCTTTCTTT.

CDR3 in DNA: TGTGCCAGCAGCCCAAGGACAGGGGGCCCCGAGACCCAGTACTTC. Amino acid sequence: CASSPRTGGPETQYF. V is TRBV7-2 and J is TRBJ2-5; 11 bases are a match to TRBD1. From germline, CDR1 is SGHTA and CDR2 FQGNSA. The CDR3 is 15 amino acids. J was trimmed by 5 bases and V by 5 bases; bases with no gene match: 7.

The chain has TRBV7-6 and TRBJ1-4; D is uncertain. Germline V gene data show CDR1 as SGHVS and CDR2 as FNYEAQ. The CDR3 covers 18 residues. The ends were cut back, 3 bases at V and 0 bases at J, with 17 bases in the middle. This CDR3 is CASSFSPARVATNEKLFF. The CDR3 DNA follows: TGTGCCAGCAGCTTTTCCCCGGCCCGGGTAGCAACTAATGAAAAACTGTTTTTT.

The rearrangement joins TRBV7-9 to TRBJ1-5; D is ambiguous. The germline V and J ends were trimmed by 0 bases and 6 bases, with 9 bases remaining between them. The CDR3 covers 14 residues. Germline loops: CDR1 SEHNR, CDR2 FQNEAQ (reference sequence). The CDR3 here is CASSLAGGFQPQHF. CDR3 sequence (DNA): TGTGCCAGCAGCTTAGCGGGAGGGTTTCAGCCCCAGCATTTT. Full variable domain (remainder filled in from reference TRBV7-9 and TRBJ1-5): DTGVSQNPRHKITKRGQNVTFRCDPISEHNRLYWYRQTLGQGPEFLTYFQNEAQLEKSRLLSDRFSAERPKGSFSTLEIQRTEQGDSAMYLCASSLAGGFQPQHFGDGTRLSIL.

This clone is a singleton in its sample. V gene TRBV19 combines with J gene TRBJ1-2; unclear D gene. Germline CDR1 and CDR2: LNHDA and SQIVND (reference sequence). There are 13 residues in the CDR3. Trimming removed 7 bases from V and 4 bases from J, with 13 bases in between. This CDR3 reads CASTRSAVYGYTF. Here the CDR3 DNA reads TGTGCCAGTACGAGATCGGCAGTCTATGGCTACACCTTC.

To note about this clone: The sample carries other DNA sequences with the same CDR3. The chain joins TRBV18 to TRBJ1-1, with a weak D call TRBD1 (5 bases). The CDR3 loop spans 15 amino acids. The V gene's germline CDR1 is KGHSH and CDR2 LQKENI. V shed 6 bases and J shed 0 bases, with 14 bases lying between them. The CDR3 loop is CASSLGGTMNTEAFF. Written as DNA, the CDR3 is TGTGCCAGCTCTCTTGGTGGGACGATGAACACTGAAGCTTTCTTT.